This section outlines one T cell receptor beta chain sequence together with its context. Its specificity is not known. This CDR3 spans 15 amino acids. J was trimmed by 4 bases and V by 6 bases; bases with no gene match: 10. In germline, CDR1 is SEHNR, CDR2 FQNEAQ (reference sequence). Exclusion of patients followed from uncontrolled infection, other autoimmune disease, pregnancy or lactation. The data belong to a study of T cells in Graves' hyperthyroidism and ophthalmopathy. General study findings and limits: Appearing also in blood were most of the thyroid clonotypes expanded above 0.001. In the analysis, a 13 V-J model separated ophthalmopathy from stable hyperthyroidism.

TCR beta CDR3 region amplification was performed from RNA transcripts. A first-round RT-PCR of the TCR CDR3 used the HTBI primer set. Each CDR3 protein gets one entry after TCRdb re-called the multiplex PCR reads with MiXCR. Of roughly 500,000 distinct CDR3 sequences listed, roughly 45% are singletons. Sequenced material: peripheral blood or thyroid tissue (not recorded which). This sequence was found in an adult woman with Graves' disease, either hyperthyroidism or ophthalmopathy (not recorded which). The chain uses TRBV7-9 and TRBJ2-5, with 8 bases lining up with TRBD1. The CDR3 DNA reads as TGTGCCAGCAGATCAGGGGGCGCAGGGCGAGAGACCCAGTACTTC. This sequence encodes CASRSGGAGRETQYF.